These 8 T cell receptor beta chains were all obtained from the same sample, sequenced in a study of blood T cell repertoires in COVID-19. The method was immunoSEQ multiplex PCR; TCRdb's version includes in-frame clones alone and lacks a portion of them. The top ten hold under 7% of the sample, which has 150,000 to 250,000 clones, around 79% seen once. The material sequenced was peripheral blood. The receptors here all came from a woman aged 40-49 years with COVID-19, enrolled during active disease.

In DNA form, the CDR3 reads TGTGCCAGCAAAAGGGGCGTTGGGTCCTACGAGCAGTACTTC. Its translation is CASKRGVGSYEQYF. This chain joins TRBV6-5 and TRBJ2-7; possible D gene TRBD1, 5 bases. With 7 bases removed from V and 1 base from J, the gap between germline ends came to 14 bases. Germline CDR1 reads MNHEY; CDR2 reads SVGAGI. There are 14 residues in the CDR3.

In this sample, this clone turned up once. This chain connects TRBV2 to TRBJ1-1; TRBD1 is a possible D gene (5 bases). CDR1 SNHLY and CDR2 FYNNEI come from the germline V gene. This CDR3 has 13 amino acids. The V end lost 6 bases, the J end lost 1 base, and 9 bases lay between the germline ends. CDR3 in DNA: TGTGCCAGCAGGGGGGGGAGGAACACTGAAGCTTTCTTT. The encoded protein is CASRGGRNTEAFF.

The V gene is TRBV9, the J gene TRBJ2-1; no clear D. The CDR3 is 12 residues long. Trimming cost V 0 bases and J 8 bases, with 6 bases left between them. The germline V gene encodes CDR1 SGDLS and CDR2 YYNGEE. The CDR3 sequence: CASSVVQHEQFF. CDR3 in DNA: TGTGCCAGCAGCGTAGTACAGCATGAGCAGTTCTTC.

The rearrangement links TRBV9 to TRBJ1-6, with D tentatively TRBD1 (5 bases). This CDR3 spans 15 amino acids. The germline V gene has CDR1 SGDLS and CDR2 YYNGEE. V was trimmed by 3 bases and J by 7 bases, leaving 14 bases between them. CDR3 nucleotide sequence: TGTGCCAGCAGCGCATCGGGGGGTCGGAATTCACCCCTCCACTTT. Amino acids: CASSASGGRNSPLHF.

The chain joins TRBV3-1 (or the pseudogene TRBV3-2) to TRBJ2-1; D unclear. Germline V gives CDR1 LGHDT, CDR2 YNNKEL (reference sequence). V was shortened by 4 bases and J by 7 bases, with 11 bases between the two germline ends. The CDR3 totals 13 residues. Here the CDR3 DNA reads TGTGCCAGCAGCCCCCAGATATTGAATGAGCAGTTCTTC. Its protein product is CASSPQILNEQFF.

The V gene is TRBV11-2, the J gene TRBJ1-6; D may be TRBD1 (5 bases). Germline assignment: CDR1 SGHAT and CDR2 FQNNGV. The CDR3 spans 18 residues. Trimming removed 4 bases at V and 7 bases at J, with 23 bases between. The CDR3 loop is CASSSIGRGKSGNSPLHF. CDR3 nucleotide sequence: TGTGCCAGCAGCTCTATCGGACGGGGGAAGTCTGGGAATTCACCCCTCCACTTT.

CDR3 in amino acids: CASSSNVGGPSMNTEAFF. The DNA for the CDR3 is TGTGCCAGCAGCTCCAACGTCGGGGGGCCTTCCATGAACACTGAAGCTTTCTTT. The genes are TRBV7-6 and TRBJ1-1, with a tentative D call TRBD1 (6 bases). The length of the CDR3 is 18 residues. Trimming took 4 bases from V and 0 from J, leaving 21 bases between them. Germline CDR1 and CDR2: SGHVS and FNYEAQ.

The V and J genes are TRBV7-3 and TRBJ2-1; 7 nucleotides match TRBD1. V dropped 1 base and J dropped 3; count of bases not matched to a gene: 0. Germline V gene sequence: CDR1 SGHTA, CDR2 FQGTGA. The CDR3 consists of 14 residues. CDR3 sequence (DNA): TGTGCCAGCAGCTTAAGACAGGGCTACAATGAGCAGTTCTTC. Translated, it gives CASSLRQGYNEQFF.